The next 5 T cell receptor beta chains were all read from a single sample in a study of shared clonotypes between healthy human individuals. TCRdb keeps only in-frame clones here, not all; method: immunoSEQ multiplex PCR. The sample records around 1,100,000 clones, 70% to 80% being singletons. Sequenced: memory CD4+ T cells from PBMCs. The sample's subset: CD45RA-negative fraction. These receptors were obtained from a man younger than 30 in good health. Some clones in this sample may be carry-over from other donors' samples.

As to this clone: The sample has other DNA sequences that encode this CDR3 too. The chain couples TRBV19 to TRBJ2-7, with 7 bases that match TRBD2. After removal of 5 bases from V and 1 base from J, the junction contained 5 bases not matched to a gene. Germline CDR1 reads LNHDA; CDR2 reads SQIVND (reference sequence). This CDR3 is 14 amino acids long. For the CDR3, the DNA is TGTGCCAGTAGTTCGGGAGGTGGGTCCTACGAGCAGTACTTC. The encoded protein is CASSSGGGSYEQYF.

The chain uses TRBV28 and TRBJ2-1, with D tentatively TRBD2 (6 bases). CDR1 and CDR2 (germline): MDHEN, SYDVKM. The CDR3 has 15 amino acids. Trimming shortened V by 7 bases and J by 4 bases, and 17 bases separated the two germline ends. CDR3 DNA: TGTGCCAGCAAACCTTCAGCTCGGGAGTACAATGAGCAGTTCTTC. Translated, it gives CASKPSAREYNEQFF.

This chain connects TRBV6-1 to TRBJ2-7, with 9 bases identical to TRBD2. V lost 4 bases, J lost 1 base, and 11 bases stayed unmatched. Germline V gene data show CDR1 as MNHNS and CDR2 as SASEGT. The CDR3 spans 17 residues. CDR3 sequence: CASSGTFGAGGSYEQYF. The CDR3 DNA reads TGTGCCAGCAGTGGAACATTCGGAGCGGGAGGTTCCTACGAGCAGTACTTC.

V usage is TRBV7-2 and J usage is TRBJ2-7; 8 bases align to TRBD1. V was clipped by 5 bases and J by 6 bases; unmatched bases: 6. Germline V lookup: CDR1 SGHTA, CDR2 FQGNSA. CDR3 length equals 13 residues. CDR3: CASSTQDRAEQYF. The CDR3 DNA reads TGTGCCAGCAGCACCCAGGACAGGGCCGAGCAGTACTTC.

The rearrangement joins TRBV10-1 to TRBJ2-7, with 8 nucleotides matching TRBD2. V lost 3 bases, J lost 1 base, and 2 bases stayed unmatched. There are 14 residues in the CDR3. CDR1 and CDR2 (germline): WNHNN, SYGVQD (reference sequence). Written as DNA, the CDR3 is TGCGCCAGCAGTGAACTAGCGGTTTCCTACGAGCAGTACTTC. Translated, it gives CASSELAVSYEQYF.